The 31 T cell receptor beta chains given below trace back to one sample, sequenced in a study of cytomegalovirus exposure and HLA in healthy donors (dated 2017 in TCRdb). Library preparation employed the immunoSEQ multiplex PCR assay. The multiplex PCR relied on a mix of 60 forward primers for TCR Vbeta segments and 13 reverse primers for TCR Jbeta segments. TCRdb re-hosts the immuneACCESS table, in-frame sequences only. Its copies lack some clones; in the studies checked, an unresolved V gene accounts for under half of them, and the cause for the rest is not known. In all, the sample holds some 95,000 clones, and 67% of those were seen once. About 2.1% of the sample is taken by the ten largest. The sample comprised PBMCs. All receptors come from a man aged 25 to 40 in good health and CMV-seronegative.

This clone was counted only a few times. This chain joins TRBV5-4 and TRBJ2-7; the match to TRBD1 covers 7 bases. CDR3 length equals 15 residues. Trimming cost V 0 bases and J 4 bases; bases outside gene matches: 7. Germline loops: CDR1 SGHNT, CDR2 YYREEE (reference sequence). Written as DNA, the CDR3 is TGTGCCAGCAGCTTGGTTACAGGGGTGGGTTACGAGCAGTACTTC. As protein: CASSLVTGVGYEQYF.

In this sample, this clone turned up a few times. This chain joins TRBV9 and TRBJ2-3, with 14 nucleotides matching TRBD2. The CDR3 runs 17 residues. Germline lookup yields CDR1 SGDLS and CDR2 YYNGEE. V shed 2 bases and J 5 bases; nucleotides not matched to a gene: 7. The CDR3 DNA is TGTGCCAGCAGCGTCGGGACTAGCGGGGGAGGAGGAGATACGCAGTATTTT. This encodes CASSVGTSGGGGDTQYF.

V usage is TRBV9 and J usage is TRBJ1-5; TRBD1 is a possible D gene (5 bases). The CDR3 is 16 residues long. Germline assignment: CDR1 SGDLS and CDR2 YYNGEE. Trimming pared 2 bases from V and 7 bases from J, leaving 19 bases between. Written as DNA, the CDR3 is TGTGCCAGCAGCGTGCGCCAAACGGGGGAAAGACAGCCCCAGCATTTT. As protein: CASSVRQTGERQPQHF.

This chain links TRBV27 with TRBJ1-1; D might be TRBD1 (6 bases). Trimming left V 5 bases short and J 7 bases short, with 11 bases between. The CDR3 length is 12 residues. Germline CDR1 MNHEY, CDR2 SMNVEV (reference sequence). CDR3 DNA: TGTGCCAGCAGTACCGGACAGCGTGAAGCTTTCTTT. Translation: CASSTGQREAFF.

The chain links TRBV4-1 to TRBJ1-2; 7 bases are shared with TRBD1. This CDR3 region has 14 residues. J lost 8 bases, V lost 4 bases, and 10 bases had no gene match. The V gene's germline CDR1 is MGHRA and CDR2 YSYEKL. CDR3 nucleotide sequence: TGCGCCAGCAGCCCCACCGACAGGGCGGACGGCTACACCTTC. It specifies CASSPTDRADGYTF.

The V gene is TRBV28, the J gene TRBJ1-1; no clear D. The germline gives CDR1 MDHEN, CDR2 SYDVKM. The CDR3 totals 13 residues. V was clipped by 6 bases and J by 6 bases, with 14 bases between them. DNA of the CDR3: TGTGCCAGCAGATTCACAGTAGACCCTGAAGCTTTCTTT. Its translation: CASRFTVDPEAFF.

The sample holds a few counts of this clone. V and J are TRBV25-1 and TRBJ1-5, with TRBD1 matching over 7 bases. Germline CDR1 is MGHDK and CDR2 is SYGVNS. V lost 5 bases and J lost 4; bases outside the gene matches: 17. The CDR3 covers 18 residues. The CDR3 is CASSQSEPQGIGNQPQHF. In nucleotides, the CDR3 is TGTGCCAGCAGTCAATCTGAACCACAGGGGATAGGAAATCAGCCCCAGCATTTT.

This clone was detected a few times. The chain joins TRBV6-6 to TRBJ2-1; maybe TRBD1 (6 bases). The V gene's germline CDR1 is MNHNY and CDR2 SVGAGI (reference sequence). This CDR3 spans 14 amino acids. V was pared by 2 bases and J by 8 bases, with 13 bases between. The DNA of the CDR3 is TGTGCCAGCAGTTACGTGGTTAGGACAGATGAGCAGTTCTTC. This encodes CASSYVVRTDEQFF.

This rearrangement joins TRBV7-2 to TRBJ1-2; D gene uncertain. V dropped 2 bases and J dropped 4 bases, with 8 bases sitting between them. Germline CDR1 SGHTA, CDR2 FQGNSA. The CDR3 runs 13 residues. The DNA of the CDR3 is TGTGCCAGCAGCTTATCGGAGGTCTATGGCTACACCTTC. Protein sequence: CASSLSEVYGYTF.

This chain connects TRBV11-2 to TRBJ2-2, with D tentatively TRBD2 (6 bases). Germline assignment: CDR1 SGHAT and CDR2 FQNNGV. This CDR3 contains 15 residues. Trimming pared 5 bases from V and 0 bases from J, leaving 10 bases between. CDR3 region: CASSPGLTNTGELFF. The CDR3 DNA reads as TGTGCCAGCAGCCCGGGACTTACGAACACCGGGGAGCTGTTTTTT.

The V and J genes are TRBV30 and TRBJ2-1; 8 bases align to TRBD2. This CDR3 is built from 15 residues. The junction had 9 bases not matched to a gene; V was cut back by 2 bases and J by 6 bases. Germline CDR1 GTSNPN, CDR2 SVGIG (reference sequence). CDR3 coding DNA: TGTGCCTGGAGTCAAGTAGCGGGAAACGGCAATGAGCAGTTCTTC. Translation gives CAWSQVAGNGNEQFF.

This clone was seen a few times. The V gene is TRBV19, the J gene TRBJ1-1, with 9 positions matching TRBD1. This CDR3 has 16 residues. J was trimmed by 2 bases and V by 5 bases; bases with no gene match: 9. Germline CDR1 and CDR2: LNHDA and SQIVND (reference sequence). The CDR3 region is CASSLTGGGGNTEAFF. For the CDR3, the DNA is TGTGCCAGTAGTCTTACAGGGGGCGGGGGTAACACTGAAGCTTTCTTT.

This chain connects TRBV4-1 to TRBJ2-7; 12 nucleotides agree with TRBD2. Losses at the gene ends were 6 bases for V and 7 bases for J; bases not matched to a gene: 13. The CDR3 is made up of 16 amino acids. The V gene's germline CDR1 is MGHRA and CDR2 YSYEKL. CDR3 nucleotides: TGCGCCAGCAGTAAGACTAGCGGGAGAACCTCTCGAGAGCAGTACTTC. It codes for CASSKTSGRTSREQYF.

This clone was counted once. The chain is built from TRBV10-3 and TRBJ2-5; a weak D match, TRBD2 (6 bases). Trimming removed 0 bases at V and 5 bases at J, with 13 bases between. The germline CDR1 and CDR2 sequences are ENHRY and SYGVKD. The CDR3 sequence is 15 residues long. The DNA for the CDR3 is TGTGCCATCAGTGAGTCGACTAGGTGGAGGGAGACCCAGTACTTC. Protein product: CAISESTRWRETQYF.

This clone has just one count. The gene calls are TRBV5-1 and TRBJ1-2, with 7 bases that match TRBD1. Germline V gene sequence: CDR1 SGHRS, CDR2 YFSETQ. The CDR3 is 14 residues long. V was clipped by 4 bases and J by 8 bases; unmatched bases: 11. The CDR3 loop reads CASSLGTAEQGYTF. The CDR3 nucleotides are TGCGCCAGCAGCCTGGGGACAGCAGAGCAAGGCTACACCTTC. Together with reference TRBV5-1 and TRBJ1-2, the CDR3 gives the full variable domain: KAGVTQTPRYLIKTRGQQVTLSCSPISGHRSVSWYQQTPGQGLQFLFEYFSETQRNKGNFPGRFSGRQFSNSRSEMNVSTLELGDSALYLCASSLGTAEQGYTFGSGTRLTVV.

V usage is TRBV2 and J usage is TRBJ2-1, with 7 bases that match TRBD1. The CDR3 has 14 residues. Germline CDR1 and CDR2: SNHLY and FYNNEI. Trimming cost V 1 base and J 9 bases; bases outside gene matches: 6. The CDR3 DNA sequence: TGTGCCAGCAGTGAAGAGACAGGGTGGGCTGAGCAGTTCTTC. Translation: CASSEETGWAEQFF.

In DNA form, the CDR3 reads TGTGCCTGGAGTGTAAGGGGGCTACCCGGGGAGCTGTTTTTT. Its translation is CAWSVRGLPGELFF. The rearrangement uses TRBV30 and TRBJ2-2; TRBD1 matches 7 bases. Germline V CDR1 and CDR2: GTSNPN, SVGIG (reference sequence). This CDR3 comprises 14 residues. V shed 0 bases and J 6 bases; nucleotides not matched to a gene: 4.

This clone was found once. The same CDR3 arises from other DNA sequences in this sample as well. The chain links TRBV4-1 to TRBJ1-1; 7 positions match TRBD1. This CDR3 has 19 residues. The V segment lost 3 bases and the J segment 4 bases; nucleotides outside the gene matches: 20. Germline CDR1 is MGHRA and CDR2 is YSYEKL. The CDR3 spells CASSQQGQTTGILATEAFF. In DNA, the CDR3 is TGCGCCAGCAGCCAGCAGGGACAGACGACGGGGATACTGGCCACTGAAGCTTTCTTT.

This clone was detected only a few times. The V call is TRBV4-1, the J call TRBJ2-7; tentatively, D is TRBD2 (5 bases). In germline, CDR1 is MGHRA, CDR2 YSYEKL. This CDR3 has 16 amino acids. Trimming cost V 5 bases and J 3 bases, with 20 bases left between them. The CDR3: CASSSKFQTNLYEQYF. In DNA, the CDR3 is TGCGCCAGCAGCTCCAAGTTCCAGACTAACCTCTACGAGCAGTACTTC.

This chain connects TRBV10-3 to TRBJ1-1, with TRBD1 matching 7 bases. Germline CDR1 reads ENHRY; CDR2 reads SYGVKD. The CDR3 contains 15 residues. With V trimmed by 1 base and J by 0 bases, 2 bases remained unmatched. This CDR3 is CAISEFGTVNTEAFF. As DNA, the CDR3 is TGTGCCATCAGTGAGTTCGGGACAGTGAACACTGAAGCTTTCTTT.

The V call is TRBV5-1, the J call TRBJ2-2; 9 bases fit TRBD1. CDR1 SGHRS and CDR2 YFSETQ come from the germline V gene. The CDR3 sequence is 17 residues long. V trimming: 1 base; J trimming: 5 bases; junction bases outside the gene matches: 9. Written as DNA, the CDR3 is TGCGCCAGCAGCTTGTCCCCGACAGGGGGAGGAACCGGGGAGCTGTTTTTT. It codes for CASSLSPTGGGTGELFF.

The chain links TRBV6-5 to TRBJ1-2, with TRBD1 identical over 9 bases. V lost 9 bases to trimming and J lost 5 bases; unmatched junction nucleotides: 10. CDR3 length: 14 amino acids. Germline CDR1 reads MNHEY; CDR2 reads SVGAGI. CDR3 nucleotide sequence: TGTGCCAGTACTAACAGGGGGCTGACATATGGCTACACCTTC. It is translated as CASTNRGLTYGYTF.

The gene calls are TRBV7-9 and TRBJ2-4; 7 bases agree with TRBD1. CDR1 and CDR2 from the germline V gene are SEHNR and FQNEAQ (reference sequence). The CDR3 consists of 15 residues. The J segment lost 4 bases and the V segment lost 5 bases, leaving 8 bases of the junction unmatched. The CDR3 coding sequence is TGTGCCAGCAGCCCTGGGACAGACACTAAAAACATTCAGTACTTC. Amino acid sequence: CASSPGTDTKNIQYF.

CDR3 sequence: CASSLDLVVYSYEQYF. DNA of the CDR3: TGTGCCAGCAGCTTGGATTTGGTAGTCTACTCCTACGAGCAGTACTTC. This sequence joins TRBV5-5 and TRBJ2-7; D gene unclear. There are 16 residues in the CDR3. Trimming cost V 0 bases and J 0 bases, with 13 bases left between them. CDR1 is SGHKS, CDR2 YYEKEE, per germline (reference sequence).

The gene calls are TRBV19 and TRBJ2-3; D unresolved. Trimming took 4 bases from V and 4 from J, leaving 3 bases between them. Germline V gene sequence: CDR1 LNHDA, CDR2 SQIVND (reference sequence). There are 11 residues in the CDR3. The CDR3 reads CASSTSDTQYF. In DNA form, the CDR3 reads TGTGCCAGTAGTACCTCAGATACGCAGTATTTT. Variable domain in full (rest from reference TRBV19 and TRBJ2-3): DGGITQSPKYLFRKEGQNVTLSCEQNLNHDAMYWYRQDPGQGLRLIYYSQIVNDFQKGDIAEGYSVSREKKESFPLTVTSAQKNPTAFYLCASSTSDTQYFGPGTRLTVL.

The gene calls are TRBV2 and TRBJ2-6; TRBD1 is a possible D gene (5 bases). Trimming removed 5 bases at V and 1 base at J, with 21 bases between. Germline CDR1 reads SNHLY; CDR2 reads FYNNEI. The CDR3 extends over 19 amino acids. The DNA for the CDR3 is TGTGCCAGCAGTCAAAATGGGCAGGGATTCCCATCTGGGGCCAACGTCCTGACTTTC. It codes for CASSQNGQGFPSGANVLTF.

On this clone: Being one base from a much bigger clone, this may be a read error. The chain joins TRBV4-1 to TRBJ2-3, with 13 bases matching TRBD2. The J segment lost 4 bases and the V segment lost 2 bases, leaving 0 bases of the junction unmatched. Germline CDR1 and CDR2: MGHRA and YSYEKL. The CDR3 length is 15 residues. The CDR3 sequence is CASSQTSGGADTQYF. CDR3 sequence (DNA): TGCGCCAGCAGCCAAACTAGCGGGGGGGCAGATACGCAGTATTTT.

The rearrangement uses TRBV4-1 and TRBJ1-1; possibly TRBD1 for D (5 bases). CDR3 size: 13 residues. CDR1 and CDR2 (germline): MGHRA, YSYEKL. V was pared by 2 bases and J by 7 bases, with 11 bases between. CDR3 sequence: CASSQRQLLEAFF. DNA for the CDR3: TGCGCCAGCAGCCAACGACAGCTACTTGAAGCTTTCTTT.

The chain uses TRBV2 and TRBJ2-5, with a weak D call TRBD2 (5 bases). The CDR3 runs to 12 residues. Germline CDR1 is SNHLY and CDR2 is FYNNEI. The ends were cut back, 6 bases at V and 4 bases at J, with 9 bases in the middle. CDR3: CASRYSAETQYF. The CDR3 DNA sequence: TGTGCCAGCAGGTATAGCGCAGAGACCCAGTACTTC.

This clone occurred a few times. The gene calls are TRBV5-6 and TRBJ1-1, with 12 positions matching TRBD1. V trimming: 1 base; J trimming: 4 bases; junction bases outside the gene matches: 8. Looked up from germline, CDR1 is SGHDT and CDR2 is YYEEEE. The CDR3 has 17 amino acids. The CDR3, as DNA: TGTGCCAGCAGCTTGCTTTCCGGGACAGGGGGCTCCACTGAAGCTTTCTTT. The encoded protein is CASSLLSGTGGSTEAFF. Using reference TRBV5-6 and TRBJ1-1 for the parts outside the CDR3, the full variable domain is DAGVTQSPTHLIKTRGQQVTLRCSPKSGHDTVSWYQQALGQGPQFIFQYYEEEERQRGNFPDRFSGHQFPNYSSELNVNALLLGDSALYLCASSLLSGTGGSTEAFFGQGTRLTVV.

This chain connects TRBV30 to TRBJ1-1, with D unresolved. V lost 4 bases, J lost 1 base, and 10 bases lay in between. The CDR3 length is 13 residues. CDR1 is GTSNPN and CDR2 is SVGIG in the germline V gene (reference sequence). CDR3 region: CAWTLYGNTEAFF. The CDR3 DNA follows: TGTGCCTGGACCCTTTACGGGAACACTGAAGCTTTCTTT.